What follows is one T cell receptor (beta chain) and its context. These data come from a study of cytomegalovirus exposure and HLA in healthy donors. The length of the CDR3 is 16 residues. The V and J ends lost 0 bases and 6 bases, in that order; junction bases with no gene match: 9. Germline V CDR1 and CDR2: SGHRS, YFSETQ. Sequenced by immunoSEQ multiplex PCR; TCRdb stores in-frame clones only, minus some. Of roughly 260,000 clones listed, around 89% are singletons. The sequenced material came from PBMCs. The V and J genes are TRBV5-1 and TRBJ2-1, with 7 bases that match TRBD1. This sequence originates from a woman aged 18 to 35 in good health and CMV-seronegative. The CDR3 loop reads CASSLEGAPNPNEQFF. The CDR3 DNA sequence: TGCGCCAGCAGCTTGGAGGGGGCCCCGAACCCCAATGAGCAGTTCTTC.